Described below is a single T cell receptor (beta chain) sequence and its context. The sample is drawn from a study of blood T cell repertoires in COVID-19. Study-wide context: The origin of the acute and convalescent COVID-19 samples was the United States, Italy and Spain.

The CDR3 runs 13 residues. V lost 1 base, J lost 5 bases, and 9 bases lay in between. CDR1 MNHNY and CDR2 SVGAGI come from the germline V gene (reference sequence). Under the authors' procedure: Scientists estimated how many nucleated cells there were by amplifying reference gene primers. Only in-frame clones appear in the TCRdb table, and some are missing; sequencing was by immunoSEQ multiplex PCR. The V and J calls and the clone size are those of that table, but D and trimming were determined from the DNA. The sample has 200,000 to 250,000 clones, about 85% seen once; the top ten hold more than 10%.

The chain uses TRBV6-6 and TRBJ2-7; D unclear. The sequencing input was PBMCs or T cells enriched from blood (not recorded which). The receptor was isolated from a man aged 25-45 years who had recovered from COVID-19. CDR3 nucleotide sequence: TGTGCCAGCAGTTACTGGTCCCAGGACGAGCAGTACTTC. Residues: CASSYWSQDEQYF.